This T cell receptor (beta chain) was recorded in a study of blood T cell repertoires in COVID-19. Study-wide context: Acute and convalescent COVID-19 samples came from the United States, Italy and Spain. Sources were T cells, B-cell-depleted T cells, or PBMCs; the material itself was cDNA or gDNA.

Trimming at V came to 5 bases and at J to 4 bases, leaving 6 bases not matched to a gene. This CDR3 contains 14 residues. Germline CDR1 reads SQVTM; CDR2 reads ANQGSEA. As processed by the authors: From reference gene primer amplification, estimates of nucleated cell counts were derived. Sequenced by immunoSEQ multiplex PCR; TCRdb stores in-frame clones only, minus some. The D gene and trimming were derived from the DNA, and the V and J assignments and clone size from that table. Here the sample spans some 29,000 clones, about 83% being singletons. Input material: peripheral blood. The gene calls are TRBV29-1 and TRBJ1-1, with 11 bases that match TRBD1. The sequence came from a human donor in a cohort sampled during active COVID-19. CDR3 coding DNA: TGCAGCGTTCCCGTCGGGACAGGGGGCACTGAAGCTTTCTTT. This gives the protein CSVPVGTGGTEAFF.